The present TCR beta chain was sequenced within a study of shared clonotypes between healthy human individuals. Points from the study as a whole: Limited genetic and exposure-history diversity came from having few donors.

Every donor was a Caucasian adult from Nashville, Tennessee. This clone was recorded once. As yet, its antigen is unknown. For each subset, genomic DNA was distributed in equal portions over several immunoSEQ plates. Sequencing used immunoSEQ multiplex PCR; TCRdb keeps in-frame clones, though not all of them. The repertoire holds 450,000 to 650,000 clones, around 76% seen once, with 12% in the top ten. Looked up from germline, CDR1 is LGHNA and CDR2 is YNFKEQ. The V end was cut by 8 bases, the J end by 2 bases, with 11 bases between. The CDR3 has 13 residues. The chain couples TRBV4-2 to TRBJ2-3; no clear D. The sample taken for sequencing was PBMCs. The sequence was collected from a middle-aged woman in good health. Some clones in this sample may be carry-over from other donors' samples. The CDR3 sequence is CASVGPDTDTQYF. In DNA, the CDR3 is TGTGCCAGCGTAGGACCGGACACAGATACGCAGTATTTT.